The 26 T cell receptor beta chains below were found in one sample sequenced in a study of cytomegalovirus exposure and HLA in healthy donors. The PCR contained 60 Vbeta and 13 Jbeta primers. TCRdb keeps only in-frame clones here, not all; method: immunoSEQ multiplex PCR. In the table there are approximately 69,000 clones, around 64% of which are singletons. Sequenced sample: PBMCs. Every receptor here comes from a man aged 40-55 years in good health and CMV-seropositive.

This clone was counted only a few times. This chain joins TRBV6-6 and TRBJ2-7; D gene ambiguous. With 2 bases removed from V and 3 bases from J, the gap between germline ends came to 5 bases. From germline, CDR1 is MNHNY and CDR2 SVGAGI (reference sequence). The CDR3 length is 12 residues. CDR3 amino acids: CASSYGVYEQYF. The CDR3, as DNA: TGTGCCAGCAGTTACGGAGTCTACGAGCAGTACTTC.

This chain uses TRBV28 with TRBJ1-6, with 7 bases that match TRBD1. CDR3 length equals 14 residues. J lost 9 bases, V lost 1 base, and 3 bases had no gene match. Germline assignment: CDR1 MDHEN and CDR2 SYDVKM. The CDR3 loop reads CASSLYGTASPLHF. CDR3 bases: TGTGCCAGCAGTTTATATGGGACAGCTTCACCCCTCCACTTT.

The table lists this clone with a few counts. The CDR3 bases are TGTGCCAGCAGGCCGACAGGGGGAAGCAATCAGCCCCAGCATTTT. This sequence encodes CASRPTGGSNQPQHF. The chain combines TRBV6-6 with TRBJ1-5; 9 bases are shared with TRBD1. This CDR3 contains 15 residues. V gave up 6 bases and J gave up 1 base; unmatched junction bases: 4. Germline assignment: CDR1 MNHNY and CDR2 SVGAGI (reference sequence).

J is TRBJ1-5 and V is TRBV6-6, with 9 bases identical to TRBD1. Germline values: CDR1 MNHNY, CDR2 SVGAGI (reference sequence). This CDR3 region has 15 residues. With V trimmed by 6 bases and J by 6 bases, 9 bases remained unmatched. The CDR3 sequence is CASSAGTGQGQPQHF. In nucleotides, the CDR3 is TGTGCCAGCAGCGCCGGGACAGGGCAGGGTCAGCCCCAGCATTTT.

This chain joins TRBV27 and TRBJ2-5; 7 nucleotides agree with TRBD1. The DNA matches TRBJ2-7 better at its end, which makes the J call doubtful. Germline lookup yields CDR1 MNHEY and CDR2 SMNVEV (reference sequence). This CDR3 is built from 13 residues. Here the CDR3 DNA reads TGTGCCAGCAGTTCGCTCCGACAGGGCGAGCAGTACTTC. This codes for CASSSLRQGEQYF.

In DNA form, the CDR3 reads TGTGCCGCCCAGGGGCAAGAGACCCAGTACTTC. It specifies CAAQGQETQYF. This chain joins TRBV28 and TRBJ2-5, with D perhaps matching TRBD1 (6 bases). Trimming stripped 11 bases from V and 2 bases from J, with 9 bases between. The CDR3 has 11 amino acids. Germline CDR1 reads MDHEN; CDR2 reads SYDVKM.

The chain has TRBV12-5 and TRBJ2-7; D is undetermined. This CDR3 contains 11 residues. V was trimmed by 5 bases and J by 5 bases, leaving 7 bases between them. Germline V gives CDR1 LGHNT, CDR2 FRNRAP. CDR3 sequence reads: CASGLPHEQYF. DNA of the CDR3: TGTGCTAGTGGTCTCCCTCACGAGCAGTACTTC.

This rearrangement joins TRBV10-3 to TRBJ2-5, with TRBD1 as a possible D gene (6 bases). V lost 9 bases to trimming and J lost 2 bases, with 16 bases between them. The CDR3 sequence is 14 residues long. The germline V gene encodes CDR1 ENHRY and CDR2 SYGVKD. The CDR3 bases are TGTGCCATAGGACAGCCTGGAAGACAAGAGACCCAGTACTTC. Protein sequence: CAIGQPGRQETQYF.

This clone has just one count. This sequence joins TRBV2 and TRBJ1-2; possible D gene TRBD1, 5 bases. Looked up from germline, CDR1 is SNHLY and CDR2 is FYNNEI. The CDR3 consists of 15 residues. The V and J ends lost 5 bases and 2 bases respectively, with 15 bases between them. The CDR3 spells CASSILTQGNYGYTF. The CDR3 nucleotides read TGTGCCAGCAGTATCCTTACTCAGGGAAACTATGGCTACACCTTC.

The chain couples TRBV27 to TRBJ1-1; D remains unclear. Germline V gene data show CDR1 as MNHEY and CDR2 as SMNVEV (reference sequence). The CDR3 runs 13 residues. The V end lost 3 bases, the J end lost 0 bases, and 5 bases lay between the germline ends. The CDR3 coding sequence is TGTGCCAGCAGTTTTACAGTGAACACTGAAGCTTTCTTT. This codes for CASSFTVNTEAFF.

The chain carries TRBV10-3 and TRBJ1-2, with TRBD1 identical over 9 bases. The CDR3 length is 15 residues. Per the germline V gene, CDR1 is ENHRY and CDR2 is SYGVKD. V was clipped by 3 bases and J by 7 bases; unmatched bases: 9. CDR3 DNA: TGTGCCATCAGTGACTCCAACAGGGGGCAAGGTGGCTACACCTTC. Protein product: CAISDSNRGQGGYTF.

CDR3 sequence reads: CTSSQDGRVESSGGNEQFF. The CDR3, as DNA: TGCACCAGCAGCCAAGATGGGAGGGTGGAGAGTAGCGGGGGCAATGAGCAGTTCTTC. The V gene is TRBV1, the J gene TRBJ2-1; the table's D call, TRBD2, was not checked against the DNA. TRBV1 constitutes a pseudogene. This CDR3 is built from 19 residues.

The chain links TRBV12-5 to TRBJ1-2, with 10 positions matching TRBD1. CDR1 and CDR2 from the germline V gene are LGHNT and FRNRAP. Germline trimming cut 6 bases from V and 5 bases from J; bases unmatched to any gene: 6. The CDR3 has 14 residues. The CDR3: CASGRQGASYGYTF. The CDR3 coding sequence is TGTGCTAGTGGAAGACAGGGGGCCTCATATGGCTACACCTTC. Supplemented by reference TRBV12-5 and TRBJ1-2, the full variable domain reads DARVTQTPRHKVTEMGQEVTMRCQPILGHNTVFWYRQTMMQGLELLAYFRNRAPLDDSGMPKDRFSAEMPDATLATLKIQPSEPRDSAVYFCASGRQGASYGYTFGSGTRLTVV.

V gene TRBV7-8 combines with J gene TRBJ2-7; perhaps TRBD1 as D (5 bases). The germline V and J ends were trimmed by 0 bases and 3 bases, with 12 bases remaining between them. The CDR3 has 15 amino acids. CDR1 and CDR2 from the germline V gene are SGHVS and FQNEAQ. In DNA form, the CDR3 reads TGTGCCAGCAGCTTAGCTGGTCAGGGTGTCTACGAGCAGTACTTC. As protein: CASSLAGQGVYEQYF.

This clone was observed a few times. Distinct nucleotide sequences in the sample also encode this CDR3. The chain carries TRBV18 and TRBJ2-5; the D gene is possibly TRBD2 (6 bases). This CDR3 contains 13 residues. Trimming pared 6 bases from V and 5 bases from J, leaving 13 bases between. CDR1 is KGHSH, CDR2 LQKENI, per germline. CDR3 loop: CASSTRGVETQYF. CDR3 DNA: TGTGCCAGCTCTACCCGCGGGGTGGAGACCCAGTACTTC.

The genes are TRBV4-1 and TRBJ1-1; D is unresolved. The CDR3 contains 15 residues. Germline V lookup: CDR1 MGHRA, CDR2 YSYEKL. Trimming stripped 0 bases from V and 0 bases from J, with 8 bases between. The chain's CDR3 is CASSQDPQLNTEAFF. The CDR3, as DNA: TGCGCCAGCAGCCAAGATCCCCAATTGAACACTGAAGCTTTCTTT.

The chain has TRBV6-5 and TRBJ2-7; TRBD1 agrees at 8 bases. J gave up 4 bases and V 0 bases, and 5 bases lay outside the gene matches. In germline, CDR1 is MNHEY, CDR2 SVGAGI. The CDR3 contains 15 residues. The chain's CDR3 is CASSYSGQGAYEQYF. The CDR3 DNA reads TGTGCCAGCAGTTACTCTGGGCAGGGGGCGTACGAGCAGTACTTC.

This rearrangement joins TRBV7-9 to TRBJ2-5; 14 bases line up with TRBD2. CDR1 SEHNR and CDR2 FQNEAQ come from the germline V gene (reference sequence). The CDR3 has 16 residues. V dropped 5 bases and J dropped 3; count of bases not matched to a gene: 5. CDR3 in amino acids: CASSVGTSGGKETQYF. CDR3 sequence (DNA): TGTGCCAGCAGCGTTGGGACTAGCGGGGGTAAAGAGACCCAGTACTTC.

This clone was picked up a small number of times. V gene TRBV9 combines with J gene TRBJ2-7; tentatively, D is TRBD2 (5 bases). Trimming pared 3 bases from V and 1 base from J, leaving 5 bases between. Looked up from germline, CDR1 is SGDLS and CDR2 is YYNGEE. The CDR3 totals 12 residues. CDR3 residues: CASSGRSYEQYF. As DNA, the CDR3 is TGTGCCAGCAGCGGGAGGTCCTACGAGCAGTACTTC.

This clone was seen a few times. The J gene is TRBJ1-2, the V gene TRBV4-1; D not certain. CDR3 length: 15 residues. V dropped 0 bases and J dropped 4 bases, with 12 bases sitting between them. Germline CDR1 and CDR2: MGHRA and YSYEKL. Here the CDR3 DNA reads TGCGCCAGCAGCCAAGATCAAATTTCCGGCTATGGCTACACCTTC. Translation: CASSQDQISGYGYTF.

A remark on this clone: At one boundary the junction diverges from the germline segment, which might be a read error. V and J are TRBV11-3 and TRBJ2-7; 8 bases agree with TRBD1. Germline values: CDR1 SGHNT, CDR2 YENEEA. This CDR3 comprises 15 residues. CDR3 bases: TGTGCCATCAGCCAGAAGCACAGGGGGGCCTACGAGCAGTACTTC. Residues: CAISQKHRGAYEQYF.

CDR3 loop: CASSSTSGGKNEQFF. CDR3 in DNA: TGTGCCAGCAGTTCGACTAGCGGGGGTAAAAATGAGCAGTTCTTC. The chain links TRBV6-4 to TRBJ2-1; 12 nucleotides line up with TRBD2. The CDR3 has 15 residues. With V trimmed by 5 bases and J by 7 bases, 6 bases remained unmatched. From germline, CDR1 is MRHNA and CDR2 SNTAGT.

As regards this clone: Other DNA sequences in this sample translate to the same CDR3. V usage is TRBV6-5 and J usage is TRBJ1-5; D is possibly TRBD1 (5 bases). Trimming removed 5 bases from V and 0 bases from J, with 11 bases in between. CDR3 size: 15 residues. Germline V lookup: CDR1 MNHEY, CDR2 SVGAGI. This chain's CDR3 is CASSPGGNSNQPQHF. As DNA, the CDR3 is TGTGCCAGCAGTCCGGGGGGGAATAGCAATCAGCCCCAGCATTTT.

This clone has more than one count but fewer than ten. The CDR3 here is CASGSDPLQEQYF. In DNA, the CDR3 is TGCGCCAGCGGGAGTGACCCACTACAAGAGCAGTACTTC. V and J are TRBV5-1 and TRBJ2-7; D is perhaps TRBD2 (5 bases). The CDR3 totals 13 residues. The germline V gene encodes CDR1 SGHRS and CDR2 YFSETQ. Trimming took off 7 bases at V and 7 bases at J, with 18 bases between the two ends. The full variable domain, completed using reference TRBV5-1 and TRBJ2-7, is KAGVTQTPRYLIKTRGQQVTLSCSPISGHRSVSWYQQTPGQGLQFLFEYFSETQRNKGNFPGRFSGRQFSNSRSEMNVSTLELGDSALYLCASGSDPLQEQYFGPGTRLTVT.

This clone was recorded a few times. V gene TRBV28 combines with J gene TRBJ2-5; D may be TRBD2 (6 bases). V lost 5 bases to trimming and J lost 9 bases, with 22 bases between them. Germline values: CDR1 MDHEN, CDR2 SYDVKM. The CDR3 is 15 residues long. CDR3 region: CASSPTWDPSGAQYF. For the CDR3, the DNA is TGTGCCAGCAGTCCCACCTGGGACCCCTCGGGGGCCCAGTACTTC.

This rearrangement joins TRBV30 to TRBJ2-5; D gene unclear. The J call may not be correct, given that the DNA end is closer to TRBJ2-7. Germline CDR1 reads GTSNPN; CDR2 reads SVGIG (reference sequence). The CDR3 contains 13 residues. The CDR3 spells CAWSVLVGYEQYF. DNA of the CDR3: TGTGCCTGGAGTGTATTAGTGGGCTACGAGCAGTACTTC.